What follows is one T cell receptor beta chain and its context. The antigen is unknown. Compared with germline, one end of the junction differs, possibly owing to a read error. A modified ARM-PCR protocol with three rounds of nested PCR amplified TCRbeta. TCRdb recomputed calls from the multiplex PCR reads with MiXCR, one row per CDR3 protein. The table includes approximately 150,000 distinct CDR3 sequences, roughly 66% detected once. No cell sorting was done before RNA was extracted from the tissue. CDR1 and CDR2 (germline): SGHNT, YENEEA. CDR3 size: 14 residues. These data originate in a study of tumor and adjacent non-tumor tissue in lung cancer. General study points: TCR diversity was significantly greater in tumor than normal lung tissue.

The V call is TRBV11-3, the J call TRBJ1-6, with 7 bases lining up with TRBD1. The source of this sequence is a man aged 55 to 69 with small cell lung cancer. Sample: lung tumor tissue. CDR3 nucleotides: TGTGCCAGCATGCGCGGGACAGAAAATTCATCCCTCCACTTT. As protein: CASMRGTENSSLHF.